Listed below are T cell receptor beta chains from one sample, sequenced in a study of blood T cell repertoires in COVID-19. Clones were read by immunoSEQ multiplex PCR, and TCRdb kept only the in-frame ones, dropping some. The table lists some 170,000 clones, roughly 88% of them singletons. Sequencing used peripheral blood. Every receptor here comes from a woman aged 40 to 49 with COVID-19, enrolled during active disease. The CDR3 runs from the conserved cysteine through the conserved F or W. A D gene is named only where the DNA matches it firmly. Clone size is not always given. Where it is, it says once, few, many or a class for expanded clones.

len	j_gene	v_gene	abundance	d_gene	CDR3nt	CDR3aa
13	TRBJ2-7	TRBV2	-	-	TGTGCCAGAGCCGCCTCCCACGGGGACGAGCAGTACTTC	CARAASHGDEQYF
15	TRBJ2-7	TRBV18	once	TRBD2	TGTGCCAGCTCACCCCCCGGACTAGCGGGAAGCGAGCAGTACTTC	CASSPPGLAGSEQYF
12	TRBJ2-7	TRBV5-5	-	-	TGTGCCAGCAGCCCACAGACCTACGAGCAGTACTTC	CASSPQTYEQYF
14	TRBJ2-5	TRBV11-2	-	TRBD1	TGTGCCAGCAGCCGGACAGGGATGGGGGAGACCCAGTACTTC	CASSRTGMGETQYF
16	TRBJ1-3	TRBV4-1	once	TRBD1	TGCGCCAGCAGCCAAGGACAGGGCGGTTCTGGAAACACCATATATTTT	CASSQGQGGSGNTIYF
15	TRBJ2-7	TRBV28	-	TRBD1	TGTGCCAGCAGTTCCATTGGACAGGGACCCTACGAGCAGTACTTC	CASSSIGQGPYEQYF
16	TRBJ1-2	TRBV9	-	TRBD1	TGTGCCAGCAGCGTTCCGAACAGGGGACCTAACTATGGCTACACCTTC	CASSVPNRGPNYGYTF
12	TRBJ2-7	TRBV11-2	-	-	TGTGCCAGCAGCCTGGGGGCGTACGAGCAGTACTTC	CASSLGAYEQYF
14	TRBJ2-7	TRBV19	-	TRBD2	TGTGCCAGTAGTCCTCCCAGCGGGGCTTACGAGCAGTACTTC	CASSPPSGAYEQYF
17	TRBJ1-5	TRBV19	-	TRBD1	TGTGCCAGTAGTCTTCCAAGGGGGCGCATCGGCAATCAGCCCCAGCATTTT	CASSLPRGRIGNQPQHF
16	TRBJ1-1	TRBV3-1/TRBV3-2	-	-	TGTGCCAGCAGCCAAGAATCCAGGGGAATGAACACTGAAGCTTTCTTT	CASSQESRGMNTEAFF
13	TRBJ1-3	TRBV11-3	-	-	TGTGCCAGCAGCGACATCAGAGGAAACACCATATATTTT	CASSDIRGNTIYF
14	TRBJ2-2	TRBV9	-	-	TGTGCCAGCAGCGTAGTTTCAGGAACCGGGGAGCTGTTTTTT	CASSVVSGTGELFF
18	TRBJ2-2	TRBV9	-	TRBD2	TGTGCCAGCAGCGTAGGACTAGCGGGAGGGCCGGAAACCGGGGAGCTGTTTTTT	CASSVGLAGGPETGELFF
14	TRBJ2-7	TRBV6-5	-	-	TGTGCCACCCTCGCGGTGGAGAGCTCCTACGAGCAGTACTTC	CATLAVESSYEQYF
12	TRBJ2-7	TRBV2	-	-	TGTGCCAGCAGTGAAGCTACCTACGAGCAGTACTTC	CASSEATYEQYF
16	TRBJ1-1	TRBV25-1	-	-	TGTGCCAGCAGTGAAAGGGGAAGGGGAGGATACACTGAAGCTTTCTTT	CASSERGRGGYTEAFF
15	TRBJ1-5	TRBV2	-	-	TGTGCCAGCAGTGCAGGGGAGTTGAGCAATCAGCCCCAGCATTTT	CASSAGELSNQPQHF
10	TRBJ1-2	TRBV19	-	-	TGTGCCAGTAACTTCTATGGCTACACCTTC	CASNFYGYTF
12	TRBJ1-1	TRBV7-9	-	-	TGTGCCAGCAGCTTATATGACACTGAAGCTTTCTTT	CASSLYDTEAFF
19	TRBJ1-3	TRBV7-2	-	-	TGTGCCAGCAGCCGCAACCCGCCCCAGGGCCTTTTCTCTGGAAACACCATATATTTT	CASSRNPPQGLFSGNTIYF
11	TRBJ1-1	TRBV5-1	few	-	TGCGCCAGCAGCGAGGGCCTAAAGGCTTTCTTT	CASSEGLKAFF
16	TRBJ2-1	TRBV9	once	TRBD1	TGTGCCAGCAGCGGTGGACCAGGGGGATCCTACAATGAGCAGTTCTTC	CASSGGPGGSYNEQFF
14	TRBJ1-1	TRBV10-2	-	TRBD1	TGCGCCAGCACCCCAGGGGGGAGGAGGACTGAAGCTTTCTTT	CASTPGGRRTEAFF
14	TRBJ2-1	TRBV6-5	-	-	TGTGCCAGCAGTTACCGTAGGGGTAGGAATGAGCAGTTCTTC	CASSYRRGRNEQFF
16	TRBJ2-3	TRBV3-1/TRBV3-2	-	TRBD2	TGTGCCAGCAGCCAATTCCTAGCGGGAGTGAAAGATACGCAGTATTTT	CASSQFLAGVKDTQYF
13	TRBJ2-5	TRBV5-1	-	TRBD1	TGCGCCAGCAACCCAGGGGGCGGAGAGACCCAGTACTTC	CASNPGGGETQYF
12	TRBJ2-2	TRBV29-1	-	TRBD1	TGCAGCGTAAGGACAGGGGCCGGGGAGCTGTTTTTT	CSVRTGAGELFF
14	TRBJ1-2	TRBV5-1	-	TRBD1	TGCGCCAGCAGCGGAGCCGGGACAGACTATGGCTACACCTTC	CASSGAGTDYGYTF
13	TRBJ1-2	TRBV13	-	TRBD1	TGTGCCAGCACCCAGGACAGGGGCTATGGCTACACCTTC	CASTQDRGYGYTF
14	TRBJ1-3	TRBV6-5	-	TRBD1	TGTGCCAGCAGGGAGACAGGGCCGGGGGACACCATATATTTT	CASRETGPGDTIYF
14	TRBJ1-6	TRBV14	few	TRBD1	TGTGCCAGCAGCCAAGGGACAGGGGTGTCACCCCTCCACTTT	CASSQGTGVSPLHF
13	TRBJ2-1	TRBV19	-	-	TGTGCCAGTAGTATTGGTGCGGCCGATGAGCAGTTCTTC	CASSIGAADEQFF
16	TRBJ1-1	TRBV6-5	-	-	TGTGCCAGCAGTTACTCGACCTCGGGGAAGAACACTGAAGCTTTCTTT	CASSYSTSGKNTEAFF
13	TRBJ2-4	TRBV19	-	-	TGTGCCAGTAGCTATACGGGACTAAACATTCAGTACTTC	CASSYTGLNIQYF